These T cell receptor beta chains were read from a single sample in a study of blood T cell repertoires in COVID-19. Assay: immunoSEQ multiplex PCR; the TCRdb copy retains only in-frame clones and omits some. The sample records hundreds of thousands of clones, nearly 90% being singletons. The sample consisted of peripheral blood. These receptors were collected from a woman aged 40 to 50 with COVID-19, enrolled during active disease. CDR3s include the opening cysteine and the closing phenylalanine or tryptophan. The D gene is left open where the match is weak. The size field is filled for only some rows; it gives once, few, many or a size class.

>TRBV6-5|-|12|-|TRBJ1-1
CASIGVGHTAFF
TGTGCCAGCATCGGGGTGGGACACACAGCTTTCTTT
>TRBV7-9|-|12|-|TRBJ1-1
CASSLAEGEAFF
TGTGCCAGCAGCTTAGCTGAGGGTGAAGCTTTCTTT
>TRBV11-2|-|13|-|TRBJ1-1
CASSLARDTEAFF
TGTGCCAGCAGCTTAGCCCGGGACACTGAAGCTTTCTTT
>TRBV11-2|once|16|TRBD2|TRBJ2-1
CASSFLAGPSTDEQFF
TGTGCCAGCAGCTTTCTAGCGGGACCCTCCACCGATGAGCAGTTCTTC
>TRBV29-1|few|15|-|TRBJ1-1
CSALQGSGFNTEAFF
TGCAGCGCCCTCCAGGGGTCCGGATTTAACACTGAAGCTTTCTTT
>TRBV28|-|15|-|TRBJ1-6
CASSPPTVDNSPLHF
TGTGCCAGCAGTCCCCCGACAGTGGATAATTCACCCCTCCACTTT
>TRBV6-5|-|15|TRBD1|TRBJ1-2
CASSSPPGQGTGYTF
TGTGCCAGCAGTTCACCTCCGGGACAGGGTACCGGCTACACCTTC
>TRBV30|-|14|-|TRBJ1-5
CAWNQGMSNQPQHF
TGTGCCTGGAATCAGGGGATGAGCAATCAGCCCCAGCATTTT
>TRBV28|-|12|-|TRBJ1-2
CASSPPDYGYTF
TGTGCCAGCAGCCCCCCGGACTATGGCTACACCTTC
>TRBV5-1|few|14|TRBD1|TRBJ1-6
CASSLATGGSPLHF
TGCGCCAGCAGCTTGGCGACAGGGGGTTCACCCCTCCACTTT
>TRBV25-1|-|14|TRBD2|TRBJ2-3
CASSGGGPWDTQYF
TGTGCCAGCAGCGGGGGGGGCCCGTGGGATACGCAGTATTTT
>TRBV9|-|14|TRBD2|TRBJ2-7
CASSVASGSYEQYF
TGTGCCAGCAGCGTAGCTAGCGGGAGTTACGAGCAGTACTTC
>TRBV28|-|15|TRBD1|TRBJ1-3
CASGSGGTSGNTIYF
TGTGCCAGCGGGTCAGGGGGCACCTCTGGAAACACCATATATTTT
>TRBV4-3|few|14|-|TRBJ1-5
CASSPTNRDQPQHF
TGCGCCAGCAGCCCTACAAACAGAGATCAGCCCCAGCATTTT
>TRBV27|-|17|-|TRBJ2-7
CASSLFSGGFDYYEQYF
TGTGCCAGCAGTTTATTTTCGGGGGGCTTTGACTACTACGAGCAGTACTTC
>TRBV19|-|15|TRBD2|TRBJ2-1
CASSIPAGGYNEQFF
TGTGCCAGTAGTATTCCAGCGGGAGGCTACAATGAGCAGTTCTTC
>TRBV28|-|17|TRBD1|TRBJ1-2
CASSLLMGGQTNYGYTF
TGTGCCAGCAGTTTATTGATGGGGGGACAGACTAACTATGGCTACACCTTC
>TRBV7-2|-|16|-|TRBJ1-3
CASSLVGADSGNTIYF
TGTGCCAGCAGCTTAGTGGGGGCAGACTCTGGAAACACCATATATTTT
>TRBV24-1|-|13|-|TRBJ2-3
CATSALGTDTQYF
TGTGCCACCAGTGCCCTAGGCACAGATACGCAGTATTTT
>TRBV29-1|once|12|-|TRBJ2-3
CSAGQSTDTQYF
TGCAGCGCAGGACAGTCCACAGATACGCAGTATTTT
>TRBV30|-|16|TRBD2|TRBJ2-1
CAWSARSGRVYNEQFF
TGTGCCTGGAGCGCGCGTAGCGGGAGGGTCTACAATGAGCAGTTCTTC
>TRBV5-4|-|15|-|TRBJ1-4
CASSLAGGGNEKLFF
TGTGCCAGCAGCTTGGCCGGGGGGGGTAATGAAAAACTGTTTTTT
>TRBV7-2|-|15|-|TRBJ1-1
CASSLAEHYPGSAFF
TGTGCCAGCAGCTTAGCAGAGCACTATCCAGGGTCGGCTTTCTTT
>TRBV14|-|16|TRBD1|TRBJ2-7
CASSQAGTGRRYEQYF
TGTGCCAGCAGCCAAGCCGGGACAGGGAGGAGGTACGAGCAGTACTTC
>TRBV5-1|-|16|-|TRBJ1-3
CASSLTGQRFGNTIYF
TGCGCCAGCAGCTTAACGGGACAACGGTTTGGAAACACCATATATTTT
>TRBV10-3|-|15|TRBD1|TRBJ1-6
CAISESGQGNSPLHF
TGTGCCATCAGTGAGTCGGGACAGGGTAATTCACCCCTCCACTTT
>TRBV7-9|-|17|-|TRBJ1-5
CASTVDGEGLGGQPQHF
TGTGCCAGCACCGTAGATGGGGAGGGGCTGGGTGGGCAGCCCCAGCATTTT
>TRBV5-1|-|15|TRBD2|TRBJ2-1
CASSTSGVSYNEQFF
TGCGCCAGCAGCACTAGCGGAGTTTCCTACAATGAGCAGTTCTTC
>TRBV19|-|14|TRBD2|TRBJ2-2
CASGLTSVSGELFF
TGTGCCAGTGGCCTGACTAGCGTTTCTGGGGAGCTGTTTTTT
>TRBV2|-|14|-|TRBJ2-2
CASIPDINTGELFF
TGTGCCAGCATCCCGGACATTAACACCGGGGAGCTGTTTTTT
>TRBV5-1|-|16|TRBD1|TRBJ2-3
CASSRGTGLGPDTQYF
TGCGCCAGCAGCCGGGGGACAGGTCTAGGCCCAGATACGCAGTATTTT
>TRBV12-3/TRBV12-4|-|13|TRBD1|TRBJ1-6
CASGGQGKKPLHF
TGTGCCAGCGGCGGACAGGGTAAAAAACCCCTCCACTTT
>TRBV15|-|17|TRBD1|TRBJ1-6
CATSRKSGTGVVSPLHF
TGTGCCACCAGCAGGAAATCTGGGACAGGGGTCGTCTCACCCCTCCACTTT
>TRBV5-1|-|14|-|TRBJ2-5
CASSLVLAKETQYF
TGCGCCAGCAGCTTGGTCCTAGCGAAAGAGACCCAGTACTTC
>TRBV19|once|14|TRBD1|TRBJ2-3
CASSSTGNPDTQYF
TGTGCCAGTAGTTCGACAGGGAACCCAGATACGCAGTATTTT
>TRBV28|-|14|TRBD1|TRBJ1-4
CASSYRQGNEKLFF
TGTGCCAGCAGTTACCGACAGGGGAATGAAAAACTGTTTTTT
>TRBV19|-|15|TRBD1|TRBJ1-1
CASSILTGTGTEAFF
TGTGCCAGTAGTATTTTGACAGGGACGGGTACTGAAGCTTTCTTT
>TRBV7-9|-|15|-|TRBJ2-5
CASSSPASSQETQYF
TGTGCCAGCAGCTCGCCGGCTAGCAGCCAAGAGACCCAGTACTTC
>TRBV18|few|15|TRBD2|TRBJ2-1
CASSRLAGANNEQFF
TGTGCCAGCTCACGACTAGCGGGGGCCAACAATGAGCAGTTCTTC
>TRBV6-5|once|15|TRBD1|TRBJ1-1
CASSYGRTGGTEAFF
TGTGCCAGCAGTTACGGGAGGACAGGGGGGACTGAAGCTTTCTTT
>TRBV5-6|-|14|TRBD1|TRBJ2-5
CASSPTGVEETQYF
TGTGCCAGCAGCCCGACAGGGGTCGAAGAGACCCAGTACTTC
>TRBV28|-|14|-|TRBJ2-7
CASSLHTNDYEQYF
TGTGCCAGCAGCCTGCATACAAACGACTACGAGCAGTACTTC
>TRBV29-1|-|12|TRBD2|TRBJ2-5
CSVSSGGETQYF
TGCAGCGTGTCCTCGGGGGGGGAGACCCAGTACTTC